This T cell receptor (beta chain) was sequenced for a study of T cell responses to AZD1222 COVID-19 vaccine (dated by TCRdb to the early 2020s). In terms of the full investigation: Because spike-specific TCR depth and breadth did not differ between the two schedules, AZD1222 recipients who got a second dose at roughly 4 weeks were pooled with those who got a second dose at roughly 12 weeks. A total of about 240 trial participants underwent TCR sequencing, of whom about 200 received two doses of AZD1222 and about 26 received two doses of the MenACWY control vaccine. Trial participants were enrolled by age into 18-55, 56-69 and 70-plus year subgroups, with around 150, 28 and 57 TCR-sequenced participants respectively. Findings and caveats that apply to the study as a whole: Because no samples from the day 14 peak response were available, repertoires could be characterized only after the peak T cell response. Most participants were white British and females outnumbered males, and the authors suggested that clonal diversity may have been underestimated. The whole spike protein was spanned by vaccine-associated CD4 TCRs, and dominant responses were seen in regions 160-218 and 743-854. Conclusions about previously exposed vaccinees are limited, since just 6 or 7 AZD1222 recipients were seropositive for SARS-CoV-2 at baseline. The 56-69-year group was small, and its depth increase did not reach significance, likely because of low power. Nearly half of unique spike-specific TCRs reportedly recognized epitopes outside regions mutated in the B.1.351 and B.1.1.7 variants. Spike-specific TCR breadth and depth rose significantly after two AZD1222 doses compared with day 0 and with MenACWY recipients.

Read against the paper, the sample's time point label means: baseline before first vaccination. Vaccinee samples came from UK trials COV001 and COV002, including a single-blind randomized controlled phase 2/3 trial of AZD1222 (ChAdOx1 nCoV-19) in healthy adults. For TCRbeta chain sequencing, PBMC samples from trial participants were taken at day 0 and at day 28 after the second dose. The CDR3 regions of human TCRbeta chains were subjected to immunosequencing. The paper's processing steps were these. TCRs in the repertoires were matched against a reference library of SARS-CoV-2-specific TCRs that had been generated with the MIRA antigen-specificity platform. Breadth was defined as the fraction of unique TCRs that were SARS-CoV-2-associated. Depth was defined as the fraction of total T cells that were SARS-CoV-2-associated. Using the MIRA data, every spike-specific TCR was mapped to the spike region that the TCR reacted to and assigned to either a CD4 or a CD8 class. Log10-transformed breadth and depth values were compared by one-way ANOVA with Sidak's multiple comparisons tests. Not all clones reach the TCRdb copy of this immuneACCESS table, which keeps in-frame sequences only. Checked studies attribute under half of the gap to unresolved V genes and leave the rest unexplained. From that table come the V and J calls and clone size; the DNA was used to work out D and trimming. This sample has some 160,000 clones in its table, and roughly 90% of those were observed once. The ten largest make up 4% to 5.5% of the sample.

To note about this clone: Its antigen specificity is not known. No base quality values were provided; no much bigger clone lies one nucleotide off.

Including the terminal cysteine and phenylalanine, the CDR3 comprises 12 residues. Left in the record is the CDR3 DNA by itself, 36 bases read in frame from the first base. Cut back by 8 bases and 10 bases, the V and J ends lie 15 bases apart. CDR1 SQVTM and CDR2 ANQGSEA are derived from the germline V gene. This chain joins TRBV29-1 to TRBJ2-6; TRBD2 might be the D gene, on 5 matching bases. The receptor was isolated from an adult in good health. Sequenced here: peripheral blood, sampled on day 0 of AZD1222 vaccination. Read as DNA, the sequence is TGCAGCCTCGGACTGAGGGTGAACGTCCTGACTTTC. Translated, this gives CSLGLRVNVLTF.